This T cell receptor (beta chain) was identified during a study of blood T cell repertoires in COVID-19. Measured with immunoSEQ multiplex PCR; TCRdb has only the in-frame clones, and not every one. Here the sample spans roughly 150,000 clones, about four fifths being singletons. CDR1 MGHRA and CDR2 YSYEKL come from the germline V gene. The CDR3 contains 18 residues. Trimming took 0 bases from V and 0 from J, leaving 15 bases between them. The chain recombines TRBV4-1 with TRBJ1-5; D is ambiguous. Sequenced sample: peripheral blood. The source of this sequence is a man aged 60 to 69 with active or convalescent COVID-19. Here the CDR3 reads CASSQDPTRGYSNQPQHF. Here the CDR3 DNA reads TGCGCCAGCAGCCAAGATCCCACTAGAGGCTATAGCAATCAGCCCCAGCATTTT.